Only a few counts were recorded for the clone carrying this TCR beta chain. Its antigen is not known. This sample stems from a study of blood T cells in healthy people across ages. Alongside a J-beta primer mix, a sample-barcoded 5' primer served in a second PCR lasting about 7 to 11 cycles. No fewer than 3 million CDR3-containing paired-end reads came from each sample. TCRdb analysed the 5' RACE reads with MiXCR anew, one entry per CDR3 protein. The sample lists over 1,300,000 distinct CDR3 sequences; 59% were seen once. Findings and caveats of the study: Older individuals had lower TCR beta diversity per million T cells (the decline was roughly linear).

RNA extraction gave at least 5 micrograms of total RNA per sample. The source is a man aged 18-30 years in good health. Source material: blood.

The CDR3 nucleotides are TGCGCCAGCAGCCTCTCCGTCTCAGACTCCTACGAGCAGTACTTC. It encodes CASSLSVSDSYEQYF. The V call is TRBV4-1, the J call TRBJ2-7; D is unresolved. In germline, CDR1 is MGHRA, CDR2 YSYEKL. The CDR3 sequence is 15 residues long. V was trimmed by 4 bases and J by 0 bases, leaving 13 bases between them.